These 20 T cell receptor beta chains were sequenced from one sample in a study of T-cell reconstitution after alpha-beta-depleted transplantation in children. Researchers prepared the TCRbeta library using unique molecular identifiers, the study reports. TCRdb reprocessed the PCR reads via MiXCR and lists one record per CDR3 protein. Here the sample spans approximately 240,000 distinct CDR3 sequences, about a tenth being singletons. Sequenced material: PBMCs from the stem cell graft donor, taken from the stem cell graft. The receptor set was obtained from a human donor who donated a stem cell graft to a child with acute lymphoblastic leukemia.

This clonotype was found a few times. The chain combines TRBV18 with TRBJ2-5; D might be TRBD1 (5 bases). The V end was cut by 4 bases, the J end by 3 bases, with 15 bases between. From germline, CDR1 is KGHSH and CDR2 LQKENI. The length of the CDR3 is 15 residues. In DNA form, the CDR3 reads TGTGCCAGCTCACGGGGATGGGGCCCTAAAGAGACCCAGTACTTC. Protein sequence: CASSRGWGPKETQYF.

There are a few counts of this clonotype. V gene TRBV7-9 combines with J gene TRBJ1-4, with D hard to call. From germline, CDR1 is SEHNR and CDR2 FQNEAQ (reference sequence). Trimming took 5 bases from V and 8 from J, leaving 9 bases between them. The CDR3 has 12 amino acids. This CDR3 reads CASSDLREKLFF. As DNA, the CDR3 is TGTGCCAGCAGCGACCTGAGGGAAAAACTGTTTTTT.

In its sample, this clonotype was seen a few times. Here the CDR3 reads CASSSGQGYTF. For the CDR3, the DNA is TGTGCCAGCAGTTCGGGGCAAGGCTACACCTTC. This rearrangement joins TRBV12-3 or TRBV12-4 to TRBJ1-2; a weak D match, TRBD1 (5 bases). V lost 4 bases to trimming and J lost 8 bases, with 8 bases between them. This CDR3 comprises 11 residues.

This clonotype has a count of ten or more. This chain joins TRBV4-3 and TRBJ2-7, with a tentative D call TRBD2 (5 bases). In germline, CDR1 is LGHNA, CDR2 YSLEER. V was clipped by 4 bases and J by 4 bases, with 17 bases between them. The CDR3 covers 15 residues. The CDR3 region is CASSPLRSGEYEQYF. The CDR3, as DNA: TGCGCCAGCAGCCCCCTTCGGTCCGGGGAGTACGAGCAGTACTTC.

The rearrangement joins TRBV19 to TRBJ2-3; the D call may be TRBD1 or TRBD2 (6 bases each). Germline CDR1 and CDR2: LNHDA and SQIVND (reference sequence). The ends were cut back, 5 bases at V and 0 bases at J, with 12 bases in the middle. This CDR3 has 15 residues. CDR3 in amino acids: CASSPGEVSTDTQYF. DNA for the CDR3: TGTGCCAGTAGTCCAGGGGAGGTGAGCACAGATACGCAGTATTTT.

This clonotype was counted many times. This chain links TRBV29-1 with TRBJ2-5; TRBD2 agrees at 7 bases. This CDR3 is built from 12 residues. Looked up from germline, CDR1 is SQVTM and CDR2 is ANQGSEA. Germline trimming cut 4 bases from V and 4 bases from J; bases unmatched to any gene: 3. The CDR3 reads CSVAPGGETQYF. CDR3 nucleotide sequence: TGCAGCGTTGCGCCGGGAGGAGAGACCCAGTACTTC.

This clonotype was recorded at least ten times. CDR3 sequence reads: CASSGRDRGFPLHF. The CDR3 bases are TGTGCCAGCAGCGGCCGGGACAGGGGTTTCCCCCTCCACTTT. The rearrangement uses TRBV9 and TRBJ1-6, with 10 positions matching TRBD1. Germline lookup yields CDR1 SGDLS and CDR2 YYNGEE. This CDR3 comprises 14 residues. V lost 3 bases, J lost 13 bases, and 7 bases stayed unmatched.

This clonotype has ten or more counts. The genes are TRBV7-9 and TRBJ1-2, with D possibly TRBD1 on 6 matching bases. There are 15 residues in the CDR3. CDR1 SEHNR and CDR2 FQNEAQ come from the germline V gene (reference sequence). Trimming removed 3 bases at V and 2 bases at J, with 13 bases between. CDR3 loop: CASSFSAGANYGYTF. Written as DNA, the CDR3 is TGTGCCAGCAGCTTCTCTGCAGGGGCGAACTATGGCTACACCTTC.

The chain uses TRBV5-1 and TRBJ1-5, with 8 positions matching TRBD1. With 4 bases clipped from V and 9 bases from J, the junction kept 9 bases outside the gene matches. The CDR3 totals 14 residues. Germline CDR1 and CDR2: SGHRS and YFSETQ. The CDR3 loop is CASSADRGLGPQHF. CDR3 coding DNA: TGCGCCAGCAGCGCAGACAGGGGTCTAGGGCCCCAGCATTTT.

This clonotype was detected a few times. This chain uses TRBV15 with TRBJ1-6; tentatively, D is TRBD1 (6 bases). CDR3 length equals 14 residues. CDR1 LNHNV and CDR2 YYDKDF come from the germline V gene (reference sequence). V lost 3 bases and J 6 bases, leaving 9 bases between the germline ends. CDR3 protein: CATSSGQSNSPLHF. For the CDR3, the DNA is TGTGCCACCAGCAGCGGACAGTCTAATTCACCCCTCCACTTT.

V usage is TRBV6-5 and J usage is TRBJ2-2; D ambiguous. The length of the CDR3 is 15 residues. The germline gives CDR1 MNHEY, CDR2 SVGAGI. Trimming removed 4 bases from V and 4 bases from J, with 13 bases in between. The CDR3 loop reads CASSFGRHGTGELFF. CDR3 nucleotides: TGTGCCAGCAGTTTCGGAAGGCATGGCACCGGGGAGCTGTTTTTT.

V gene TRBV9 combines with J gene TRBJ2-1; 8 bases align to TRBD2. The V gene's germline CDR1 is SGDLS and CDR2 YYNGEE. V lost 5 bases and J lost 3; bases outside the gene matches: 10. CDR3 length: 16 residues. For the CDR3, the DNA is TGTGCCAGCAGTTTTAGGCGGGGGGCCATCTACAATGAGCAGTTCTTC. It yields the protein CASSFRRGAIYNEQFF.

This chain joins TRBV5-1 and TRBJ1-1, with D tentatively TRBD1 (6 bases). The germline CDR1 and CDR2 sequences are SGHRS and YFSETQ. Trimming took 3 bases from V and 2 from J, leaving 11 bases between them. The CDR3 loop spans 14 amino acids. In DNA form, the CDR3 reads TGCGCCAGCAGCTCGGGGACATCTAACACTGAAGCTTTCTTT. Protein sequence: CASSSGTSNTEAFF. The variable domain in full, completed from reference TRBV5-1 and TRBJ1-1, reads KAGVTQTPRYLIKTRGQQVTLSCSPISGHRSVSWYQQTPGQGLQFLFEYFSETQRNKGNFPGRFSGRQFSNSRSEMNVSTLELGDSALYLCASSSGTSNTEAFFGQGTRLTVV.

The sample holds a few counts of this clonotype. The gene calls are TRBV12-3 or TRBV12-4 and TRBJ1-2; D is undetermined. The V and J ends lost 3 bases and 7 bases respectively, with 9 bases between them. The CDR3 extends over 12 amino acids. The CDR3, as DNA: TGTGCCAGCAGTTTCGGCAGGCGTGGCTACACCTTC. This translates into CASSFGRRGYTF.

Ten or more counts support this clonotype. This rearrangement joins TRBV5-6 to TRBJ2-5; D is ambiguous. In germline, CDR1 is SGHDT, CDR2 YYEEEE. V lost 4 bases and J 0 bases, leaving 7 bases between the germline ends. There are 13 residues in the CDR3. CDR3 nucleotides: TGTGCCAGCAGCCTAGGGTACCAAGAGACCCAGTACTTC. Translating gives CASSLGYQETQYF.

This clonotype was seen ten or more times. The rearrangement uses TRBV6-6 and TRBJ2-1; unclear D gene. The CDR3 consists of 11 residues. Trimming left V 2 bases short and J 6 bases short, with 2 bases between. The germline CDR1 and CDR2 sequences are MNHNY and SVGAGI (reference sequence). CDR3 nucleotide sequence: TGTGCCAGCAGTTACCTCAATGAGCAGTTCTTC. Translation gives CASSYLNEQFF.

The chain is built from TRBV7-2 and TRBJ1-2; D might be TRBD1 (6 bases). With 3 bases removed from V and 8 bases from J, the gap between germline ends came to 10 bases. Germline lookup yields CDR1 SGHTA and CDR2 FQGNSA. This CDR3 is 12 amino acids long. The CDR3 nucleotides are TGTGCCAGCAGCTTCCCAGGGGAGGGCTACACCTTC. Encoded protein: CASSFPGEGYTF.

The chain recombines TRBV19 with TRBJ2-7; D gene uncertain. The CDR3 consists of 13 residues. Germline lookup yields CDR1 LNHDA and CDR2 SQIVND (reference sequence). The germline V and J ends were trimmed by 5 bases and 3 bases, with 11 bases remaining between them. CDR3 sequence reads: CASSLGWNYEQYF. The CDR3 DNA reads as TGTGCCAGTAGTTTAGGGTGGAACTACGAGCAGTACTTC.

Remarks on this clonotype: One end of the junction varies from germline; a read error may be responsible. The J gene is TRBJ1-1, the V gene TRBV30; D is uncertain. The CDR3 is 13 amino acids. Germline-derived CDR1 and CDR2 are GTSNPN and SVGIG (reference sequence). CDR3 DNA: TGTGCCCGGAGTTCTGGGGTTGGGACTGAAGCTTTCTTT. Its protein is CARSSGVGTEAFF.

CDR3 loop: CASSQGRPPGELFF. The CDR3 coding sequence is TGTGCCAGCAGCCAAGGGCGCCCCCCCGGGGAGCTGTTTTTT. This chain connects TRBV4-2 to TRBJ2-2; the D is unclear. The germline V gene has CDR1 LGHNA and CDR2 YNFKEQ. There are 14 residues in the CDR3. With 1 base removed from V and 6 bases from J, the gap between germline ends came to 9 bases.